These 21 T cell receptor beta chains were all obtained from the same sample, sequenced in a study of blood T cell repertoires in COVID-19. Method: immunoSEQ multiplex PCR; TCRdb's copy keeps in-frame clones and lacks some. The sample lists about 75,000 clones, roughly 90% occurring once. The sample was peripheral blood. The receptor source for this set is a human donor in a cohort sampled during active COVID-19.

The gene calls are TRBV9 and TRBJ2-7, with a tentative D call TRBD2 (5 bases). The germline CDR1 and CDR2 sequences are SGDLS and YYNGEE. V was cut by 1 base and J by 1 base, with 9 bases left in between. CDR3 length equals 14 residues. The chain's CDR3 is CASSVYGGSYEQYF. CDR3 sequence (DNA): TGTGCCAGCAGCGTATATGGAGGTTCCTACGAGCAGTACTTC.

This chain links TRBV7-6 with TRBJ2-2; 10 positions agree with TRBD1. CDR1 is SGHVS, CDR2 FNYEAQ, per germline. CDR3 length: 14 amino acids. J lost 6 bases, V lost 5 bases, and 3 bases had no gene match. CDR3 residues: CASSPGQGAGELFF. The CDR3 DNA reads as TGTGCCAGCAGCCCAGGACAGGGGGCCGGGGAGCTGTTTTTT.

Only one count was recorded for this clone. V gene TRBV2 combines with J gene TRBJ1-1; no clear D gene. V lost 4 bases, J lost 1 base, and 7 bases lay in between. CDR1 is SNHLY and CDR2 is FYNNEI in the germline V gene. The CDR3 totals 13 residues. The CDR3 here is CASSAEGNTEAFF. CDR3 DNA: TGTGCCAGCAGTGCGGAGGGGAACACTGAAGCTTTCTTT.

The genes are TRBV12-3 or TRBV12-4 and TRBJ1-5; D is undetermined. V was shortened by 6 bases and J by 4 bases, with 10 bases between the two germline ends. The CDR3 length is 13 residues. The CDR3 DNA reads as TGTGCCAGCAGACTGGCGGTGAATCAGCCCCAGCATTTT. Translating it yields CASRLAVNQPQHF.

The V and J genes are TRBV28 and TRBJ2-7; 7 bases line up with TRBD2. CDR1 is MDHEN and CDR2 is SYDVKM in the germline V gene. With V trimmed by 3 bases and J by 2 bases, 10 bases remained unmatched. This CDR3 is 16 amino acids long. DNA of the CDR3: TGTGCCAGCAGTTTTCGTCTAGCGGAGTTAACCTACGAGCAGTACTTC. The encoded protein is CASSFRLAELTYEQYF.

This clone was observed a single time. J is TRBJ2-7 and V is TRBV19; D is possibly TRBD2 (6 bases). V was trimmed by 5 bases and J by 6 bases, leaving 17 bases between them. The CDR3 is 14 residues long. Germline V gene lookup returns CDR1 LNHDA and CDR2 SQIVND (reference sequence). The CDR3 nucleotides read TGTGCCAGTAGTGGCACTAGCCCATCCGGCGAGCAGTACTTC. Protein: CASSGTSPSGEQYF.

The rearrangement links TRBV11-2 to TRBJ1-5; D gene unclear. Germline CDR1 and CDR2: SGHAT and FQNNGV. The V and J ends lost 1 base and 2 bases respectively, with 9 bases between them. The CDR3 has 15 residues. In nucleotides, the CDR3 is TGTGCCAGCAGCTTAGGAGCGGTTGGCAATCAGCCCCAGCATTTT. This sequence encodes CASSLGAVGNQPQHF.

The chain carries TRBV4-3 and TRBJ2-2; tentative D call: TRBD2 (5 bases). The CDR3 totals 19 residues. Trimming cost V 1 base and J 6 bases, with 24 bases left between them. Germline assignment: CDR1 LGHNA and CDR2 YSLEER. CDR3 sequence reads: CASSQGPNLRTFQPGELFF. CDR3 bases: TGCGCCAGCAGCCAAGGCCCAAACTTGCGGACTTTCCAACCCGGGGAGCTGTTTTTT.

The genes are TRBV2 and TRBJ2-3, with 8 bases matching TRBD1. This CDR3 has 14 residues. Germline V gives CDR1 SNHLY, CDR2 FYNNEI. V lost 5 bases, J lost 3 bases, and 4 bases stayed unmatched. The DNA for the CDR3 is TGTGCCAGCAGTATAGGACAGGGAACAGATACGCAGTATTTT. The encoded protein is CASSIGQGTDTQYF.

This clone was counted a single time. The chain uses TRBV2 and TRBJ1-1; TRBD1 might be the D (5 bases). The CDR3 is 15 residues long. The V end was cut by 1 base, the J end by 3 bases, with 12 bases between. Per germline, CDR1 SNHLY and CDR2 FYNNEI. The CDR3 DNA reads TGTGCCAGCAGTGAAGGGGGCTCCTTGGACACTGAAGCTTTCTTT. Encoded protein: CASSEGGSLDTEAFF. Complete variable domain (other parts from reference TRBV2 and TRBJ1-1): EPEVTQTPSHQVTQMGQEVILRCVPISNHLYFYWYRQILGQKVEFLVSFYNNEISEKSEIFDDQFSVERPDGSNFTLKIRSTKLEDSAMYFCASSEGGSLDTEAFFGQGTRLTVV.

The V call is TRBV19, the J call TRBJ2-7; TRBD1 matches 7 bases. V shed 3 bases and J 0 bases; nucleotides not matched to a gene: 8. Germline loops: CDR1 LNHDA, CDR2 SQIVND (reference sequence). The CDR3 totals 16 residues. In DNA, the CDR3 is TGTGCCAGTAGTATCGGGACAGCCCAGTTCTCCTACGAGCAGTACTTC. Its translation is CASSIGTAQFSYEQYF.

CDR3 sequence: CASSERLAGGTDTQYF. CDR3 bases: TGTGCCAGCAGTGAAAGACTAGCGGGTGGCACAGATACGCAGTATTTT. The chain employs TRBV6-4 and TRBJ2-3; TRBD2 agrees at 10 bases. The V segment lost 3 bases and the J segment 1 base; nucleotides outside the gene matches: 4. CDR3 length equals 16 residues. Germline V CDR1 and CDR2: MRHNA, SNTAGT.

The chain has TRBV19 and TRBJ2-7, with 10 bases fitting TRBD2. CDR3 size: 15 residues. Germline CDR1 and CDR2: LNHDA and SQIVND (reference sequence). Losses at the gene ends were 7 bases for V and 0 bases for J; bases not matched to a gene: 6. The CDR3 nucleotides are TGTGCCAGTAAATTAGCGGGGGGATTCTCCTACGAGCAGTACTTC. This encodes CASKLAGGFSYEQYF.

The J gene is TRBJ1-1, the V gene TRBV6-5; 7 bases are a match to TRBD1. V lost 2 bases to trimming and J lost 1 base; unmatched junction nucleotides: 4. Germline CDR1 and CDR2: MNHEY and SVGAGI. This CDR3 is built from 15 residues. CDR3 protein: CASSYKDRPNTEAFF. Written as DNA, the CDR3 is TGTGCCAGCAGTTACAAGGACAGGCCGAACACTGAAGCTTTCTTT.

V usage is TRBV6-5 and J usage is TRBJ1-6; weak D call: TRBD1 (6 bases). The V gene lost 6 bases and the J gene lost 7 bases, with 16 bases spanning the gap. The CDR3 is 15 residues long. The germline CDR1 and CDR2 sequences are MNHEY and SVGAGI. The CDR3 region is CASRSATGGNSPLHF. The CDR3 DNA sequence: TGTGCCAGCAGATCAGCGACAGGTGGAAATTCACCCCTCCACTTT.

The CDR3 DNA sequence: TGTGCCAGCAGCCAAGTTGGTGGACTGACTAAGAGCGGCTACACCTTC. Translated: CASSQVGGLTKSGYTF. V gene TRBV3-1 (or the pseudogene TRBV3-2) combines with J gene TRBJ1-2; the D is unclear. CDR3 length: 16 amino acids. Trimming took off 1 base at V and 8 bases at J, with 20 bases between the two ends. The germline V gene encodes CDR1 LGHDT and CDR2 YNNKEL (reference sequence).

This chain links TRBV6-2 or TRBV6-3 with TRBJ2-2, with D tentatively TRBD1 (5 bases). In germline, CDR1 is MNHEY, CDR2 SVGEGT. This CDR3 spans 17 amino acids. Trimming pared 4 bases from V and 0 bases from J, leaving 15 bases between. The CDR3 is CASSFSRAASNTGELFF. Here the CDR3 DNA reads TGTGCCAGCAGTTTCTCCAGGGCAGCCTCGAACACCGGGGAGCTGTTTTTT.

The CDR3 here is CASSPGTGGFLDTEAFF. The CDR3 DNA follows: TGTGCCAGCTCCCCCGGGACAGGGGGCTTCTTGGACACTGAAGCTTTCTTT. The V gene is TRBV28, the J gene TRBJ1-1; 12 bases align to TRBD1. This CDR3 is 17 amino acids long. The V gene's germline CDR1 is MDHEN and CDR2 SYDVKM. V shed 8 bases and J 3 bases; nucleotides not matched to a gene: 13. Looking up the rest from reference TRBV28 and TRBJ1-1 gives the full variable domain: DVKVTQSSRYLVKRTGEKVFLECVQDMDHENMFWYRQDPGLGLRLIYFSYDVKMKEKGDIPEGYSVSREKKERFSLILESASTNQTSMYLCASSPGTGGFLDTEAFFGQGTRLTVV.

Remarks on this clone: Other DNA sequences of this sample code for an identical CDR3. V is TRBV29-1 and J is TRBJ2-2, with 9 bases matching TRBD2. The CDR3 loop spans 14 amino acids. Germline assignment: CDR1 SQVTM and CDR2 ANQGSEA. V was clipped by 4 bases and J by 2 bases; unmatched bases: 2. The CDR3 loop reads CSVGLAANTGELFF. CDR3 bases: TGCAGCGTTGGACTAGCGGCTAACACCGGGGAGCTGTTTTTT.

The CDR3 reads CASTGTVRATDTQYF. The DNA of the CDR3 is TGTGCCAGCACCGGGACAGTACGGGCCACAGATACGCAGTATTTT. The rearrangement uses TRBV7-9 and TRBJ2-3; 7 bases are a match to TRBD1. The V gene end was trimmed by 7 bases and the J gene end by 2 bases; junction bases not matched to a gene: 9. The germline V gene has CDR1 SEHNR and CDR2 FQNEAQ (reference sequence). The CDR3 sequence is 15 residues long.

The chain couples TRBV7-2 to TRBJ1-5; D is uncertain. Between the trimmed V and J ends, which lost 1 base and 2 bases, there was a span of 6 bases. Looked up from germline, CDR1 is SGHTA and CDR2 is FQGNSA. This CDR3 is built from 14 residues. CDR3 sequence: CASSLVSRNQPQHF. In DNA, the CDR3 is TGTGCCAGCAGCTTAGTGTCTCGCAATCAGCCCCAGCATTTT.